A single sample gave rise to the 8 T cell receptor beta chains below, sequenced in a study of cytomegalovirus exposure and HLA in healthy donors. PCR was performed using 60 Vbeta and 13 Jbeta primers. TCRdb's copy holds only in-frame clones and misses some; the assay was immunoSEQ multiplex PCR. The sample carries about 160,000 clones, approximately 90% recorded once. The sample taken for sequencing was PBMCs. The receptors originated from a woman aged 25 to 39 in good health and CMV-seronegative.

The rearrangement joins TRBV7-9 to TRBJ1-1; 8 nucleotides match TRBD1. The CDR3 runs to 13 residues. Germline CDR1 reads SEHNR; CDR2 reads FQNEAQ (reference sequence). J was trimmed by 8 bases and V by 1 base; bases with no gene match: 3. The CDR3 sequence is CASSLDRDREAFF. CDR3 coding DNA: TGTGCCAGCAGCTTAGACCGGGACAGGGAAGCTTTCTTT.

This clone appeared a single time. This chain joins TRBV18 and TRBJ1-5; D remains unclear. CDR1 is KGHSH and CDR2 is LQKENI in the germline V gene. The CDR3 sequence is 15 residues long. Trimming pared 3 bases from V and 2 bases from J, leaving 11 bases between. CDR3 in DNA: TGTGCCAGCTCACCCAAGGGAGGCGGCAATCAGCCCCAGCATTTT. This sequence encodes CASSPKGGGNQPQHF.

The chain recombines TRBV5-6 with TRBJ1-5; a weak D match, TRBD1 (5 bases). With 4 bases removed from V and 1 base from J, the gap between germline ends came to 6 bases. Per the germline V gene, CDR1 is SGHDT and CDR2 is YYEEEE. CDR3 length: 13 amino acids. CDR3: CASSQGSNQPQHF. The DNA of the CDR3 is TGTGCCAGCAGCCAGGGCAGCAATCAGCCCCAGCATTTT.

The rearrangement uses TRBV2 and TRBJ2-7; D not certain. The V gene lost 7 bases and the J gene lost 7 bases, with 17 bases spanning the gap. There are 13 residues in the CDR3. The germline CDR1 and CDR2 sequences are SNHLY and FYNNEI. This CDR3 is CASKENSREEQYF. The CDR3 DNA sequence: TGTGCCAGCAAAGAAAACAGCCGAGAGGAGCAGTACTTC.

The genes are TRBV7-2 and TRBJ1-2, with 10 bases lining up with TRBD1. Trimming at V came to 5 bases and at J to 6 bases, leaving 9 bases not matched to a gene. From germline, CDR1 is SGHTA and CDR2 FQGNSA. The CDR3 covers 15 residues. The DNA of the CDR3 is TGTGCCAGCAGCCCTCGGGTGGGGACAGGGGATGGCTACACCTTC. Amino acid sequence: CASSPRVGTGDGYTF. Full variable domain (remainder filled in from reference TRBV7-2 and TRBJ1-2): GAGVSQSPSNKVTEKGKDVELRCDPISGHTALYWYRQSLGQGLEFLIYFQGNSAPDKSGLPSDRFSAERTGGSVSTLTIQRTQQEDSAVYLCASSPRVGTGDGYTFGSGTRLTVV.

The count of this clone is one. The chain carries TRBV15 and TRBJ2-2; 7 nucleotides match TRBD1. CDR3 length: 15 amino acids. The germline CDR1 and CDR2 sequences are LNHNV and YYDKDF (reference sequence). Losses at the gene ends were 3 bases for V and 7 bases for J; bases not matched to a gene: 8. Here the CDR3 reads CATSSDGQVGGELFF. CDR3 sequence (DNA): TGTGCCACCAGCAGCGACGGACAGGTTGGCGGGGAGCTGTTTTTT.

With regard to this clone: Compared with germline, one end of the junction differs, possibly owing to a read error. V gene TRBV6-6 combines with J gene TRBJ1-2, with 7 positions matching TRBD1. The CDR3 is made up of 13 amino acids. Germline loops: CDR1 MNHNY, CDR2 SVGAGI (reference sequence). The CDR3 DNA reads TGTGTCAGCCGGGACAGCTCTAACTATGGCTACACCTTC. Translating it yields CVSRDSSNYGYTF.

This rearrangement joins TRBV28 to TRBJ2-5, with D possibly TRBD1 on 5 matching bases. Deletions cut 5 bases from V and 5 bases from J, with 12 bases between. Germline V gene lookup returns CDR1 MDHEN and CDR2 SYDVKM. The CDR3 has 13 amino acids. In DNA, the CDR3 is TGTGCCAGCAGTGAGACAGCGAGGGAGACCCAGTACTTC. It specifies CASSETARETQYF. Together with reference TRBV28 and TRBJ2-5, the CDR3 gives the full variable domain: DVKVTQSSRYLVKRTGEKVFLECVQDMDHENMFWYRQDPGLGLRLIYFSYDVKMKEKGDIPEGYSVSREKKERFSLILESASTNQTSMYLCASSETARETQYFGPGTRLLVL.